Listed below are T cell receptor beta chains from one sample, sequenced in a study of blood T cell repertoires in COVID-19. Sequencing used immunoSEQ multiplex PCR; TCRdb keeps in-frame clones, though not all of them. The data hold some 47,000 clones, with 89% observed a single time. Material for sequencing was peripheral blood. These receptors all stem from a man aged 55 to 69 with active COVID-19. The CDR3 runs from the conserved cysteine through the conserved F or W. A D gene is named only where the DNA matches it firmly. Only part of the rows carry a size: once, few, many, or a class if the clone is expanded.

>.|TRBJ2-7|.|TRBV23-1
CASSQTTSYEQYF
TGCGCCAGCAGTCAGACGACTTCCTACGAGCAGTACTTC
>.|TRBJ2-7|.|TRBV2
CASSEILGRAYEQYF
TGTGCCAGCAGTGAAATTCTAGGCAGGGCCTACGAGCAGTACTTC
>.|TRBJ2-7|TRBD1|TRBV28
CASSLLGGQGRDEQYF
TGTGCCAGCAGTTTATTGGGGGGACAGGGTAGAGACGAGCAGTACTTC
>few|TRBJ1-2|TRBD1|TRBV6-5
CASSFTGVRGYTF
TGTGCCAGCAGTTTCACAGGGGTTAGAGGCTACACCTTC
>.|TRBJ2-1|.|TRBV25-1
CASSRSGLNEQFF
TGTGCCAGCAGTAGATCAGGGCTCAATGAGCAGTTCTTC
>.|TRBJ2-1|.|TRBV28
CASSSTGSSYNEQFF
TGTGCCAGCAGTTCAACAGGGAGCTCCTACAATGAGCAGTTCTTC
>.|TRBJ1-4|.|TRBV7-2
CASSLGTVEKLFF
TGTGCCAGCAGCTTAGGGACAGTTGAAAAACTGTTTTTT
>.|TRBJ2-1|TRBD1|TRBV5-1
CASSLGTGGYNEQFF
TGCGCCAGCAGCTTGGGGACAGGGGGTTACAATGAGCAGTTCTTC
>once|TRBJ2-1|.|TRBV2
CASSKLGVEQFF
TGTGCCAGCAGTAAACTAGGTGTTGAGCAGTTCTTC
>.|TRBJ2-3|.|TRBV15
CATSRDLLSDTQYF
TGTGCCACCAGCAGAGATCTTCTCTCAGATACGCAGTATTTT
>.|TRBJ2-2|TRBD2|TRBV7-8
CASSVGLAGGPYTGELFF
TGTGCCAGCAGCGTTGGACTAGCGGGAGGTCCGTACACCGGGGAGCTGTTTTTT
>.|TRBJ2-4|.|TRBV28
CAASSLYKGRNIQYF
TGTGCCGCCAGCAGTTTATATAAAGGGAGAAACATTCAGTACTTC
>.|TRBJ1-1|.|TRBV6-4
CASSDSFRNTEAFF
TGTGCCAGCAGTGACTCGTTCAGGAACACTGAAGCTTTCTTT
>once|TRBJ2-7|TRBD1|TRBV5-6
CASSLGQGREQYF
TGTGCCAGCAGCCTAGGACAGGGTCGGGAGCAGTACTTC
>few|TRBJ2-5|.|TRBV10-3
CAISESSQETQYF
TGTGCCATCAGTGAATCGAGTCAAGAGACCCAGTACTTC
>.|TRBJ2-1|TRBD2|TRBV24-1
CATSEPGLAGPMSSSWRFF
TGTGCCACCAGCGAGCCGGGACTAGCGGGGCCAATGAGCAGTTCGTGGCGGTTCTTC
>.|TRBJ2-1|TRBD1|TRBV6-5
CASSTGASSYNEQFF
TGTGCCAGCAGTACAGGGGCCAGCTCCTACAATGAGCAGTTCTTC
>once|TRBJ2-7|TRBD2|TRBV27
CASSLGLAGPNYEQYF
TGTGCCAGCAGTTTAGGACTAGCGGGACCCAACTACGAGCAGTACTTC
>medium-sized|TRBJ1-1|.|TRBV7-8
CASSLKRQLNTEAFF
TGTGCCAGCAGCTTAAAGAGACAGTTGAACACTGAAGCTTTCTTT
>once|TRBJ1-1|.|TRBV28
CASNTGQYVAFF
TGTGCCAGCAATACCGGACAGTACGTAGCTTTCTTT
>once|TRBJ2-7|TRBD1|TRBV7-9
CASSLIGTGQIYEQYF
TGTGCCAGCAGCTTAATAGGGACAGGGCAAATCTACGAGCAGTACTTC
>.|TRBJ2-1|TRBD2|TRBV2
CASIKREAEQFF
TGTGCCAGCATAAAGCGGGAGGCTGAGCAGTTCTTC
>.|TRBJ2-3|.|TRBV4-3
CASSQGAVYSTDTQYF
TGCGCCAGCAGCCAAGGGGCTGTTTATAGCACAGATACGCAGTATTTT
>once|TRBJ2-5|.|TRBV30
CAWSVWEQETQYF
TGTGCCTGGAGTGTATGGGAGCAAGAGACCCAGTACTTC
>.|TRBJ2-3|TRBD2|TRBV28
CASSISGSTQYF
TGTGCCAGCAGCATTAGCGGGAGTACGCAGTATTTT
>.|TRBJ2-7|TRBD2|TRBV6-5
CASSYTSGRVYEQYF
TGTGCCAGCAGTTACACTAGCGGGAGGGTGTACGAGCAGTACTTC
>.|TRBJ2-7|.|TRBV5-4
CASSVTSLGEQYF
TGTGCCAGCAGCGTCACTAGTCTGGGGGAGCAGTACTTC
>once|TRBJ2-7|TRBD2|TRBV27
CASSLSGLAGDLYEQYF
TGTGCCAGCAGTTTATCAGGTTTAGCGGGGGACCTCTACGAGCAGTACTTC
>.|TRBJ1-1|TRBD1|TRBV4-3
CASSQSGTGGTEAFF
TGCGCCAGCAGCCAATCAGGGACAGGGGGCACTGAAGCTTTCTTT
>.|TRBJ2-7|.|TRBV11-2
CASSPLRGSYEQYF
TGTGCCAGCAGCCCCCTCAGGGGATCCTACGAGCAGTACTTC
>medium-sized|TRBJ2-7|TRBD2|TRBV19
CASCSGSTSSYEQYF
TGTGCCAGCTGTAGCGGGAGCACGAGTTCCTACGAGCAGTACTTC
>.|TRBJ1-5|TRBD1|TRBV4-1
CASSPGQGYSNQPQHF
TGCGCCAGCAGCCCCGGACAGGGTTATAGCAATCAGCCCCAGCATTTT
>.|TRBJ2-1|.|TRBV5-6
CASSRRLVSYNEQFF
TGTGCCAGCAGCCGAAGACTAGTTAGCTACAATGAGCAGTTCTTC
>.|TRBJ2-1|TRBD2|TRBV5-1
CASSISPSGTGEQFF
TGCGCCAGCAGCATTAGCCCAAGCGGGACCGGCGAGCAGTTCTTC
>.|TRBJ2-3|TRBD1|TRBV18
CASSPTGGHTDTQYF
TGTGCCAGCTCGCCGACAGGGGGCCACACAGATACGCAGTATTTT
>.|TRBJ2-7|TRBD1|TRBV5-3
CARSFGTGGRYEQYF
TGTGCCAGAAGCTTCGGGACAGGGGGCAGATACGAGCAGTACTTC
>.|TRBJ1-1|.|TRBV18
CASSQQGTEAFF
TGTGCCAGCTCACAACAGGGAACTGAAGCTTTCTTT
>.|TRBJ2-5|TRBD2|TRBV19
CASSFTSGSQETQYF
TGTGCCAGTAGTTTCACTAGCGGTTCCCAAGAGACCCAGTACTTC
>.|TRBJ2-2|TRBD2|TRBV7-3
CASSTGLANTGELFF
TGTGCCAGCAGCACGGGACTAGCGAACACCGGGGAGCTGTTTTTT
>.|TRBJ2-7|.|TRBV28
CASSFAGGAREQYF
TGTGCCAGCAGTTTCGCTGGGGGGGCTAGAGAGCAGTACTTC
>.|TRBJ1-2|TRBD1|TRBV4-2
CASSRGQGAWGYTF
TGTGCCAGCAGCCGAGGACAGGGGGCTTGGGGCTACACCTTC
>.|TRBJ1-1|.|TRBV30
CAWSADSRTEAFF
TGTGCCTGGAGTGCGGACAGTCGCACTGAAGCTTTCTTT
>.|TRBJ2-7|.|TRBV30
CAWGRGGGEQYF
TGTGCCTGGGGACGTGGCGGCGGGGAGCAGTACTTC
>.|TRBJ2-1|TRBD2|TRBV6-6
CASGLAGYNEQFF
TGTGCCAGCGGACTAGCGGGATACAATGAGCAGTTCTTC
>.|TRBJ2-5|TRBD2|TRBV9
CASSDPIAGGKQETQYF
TGTGCCAGCAGCGATCCAATAGCGGGAGGGAAACAAGAGACCCAGTACTTC
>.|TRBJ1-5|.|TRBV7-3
CASSLTGQQKSAQHF
TGTGCCAGCAGTCTCACCGGACAGCAAAAATCAGCCCAGCATTTT
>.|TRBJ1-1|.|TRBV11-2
CASRLTGIMNTEAFF
TGTGCCAGCAGACTTACGGGGATTATGAACACTGAAGCTTTCTTT
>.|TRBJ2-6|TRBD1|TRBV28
CASSSPTWDSVTQPGANVLTF
TGTGCCAGCAGTTCTCCCACCTGGGACAGTGTAACACAACCCGGGGCCAACGTCCTGACTTTC
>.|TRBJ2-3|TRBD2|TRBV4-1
CASSQDVVAGRYF
TGCGCCAGCAGCCAAGATGTGGTAGCGGGGAGGTATTTT
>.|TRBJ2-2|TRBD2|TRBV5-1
CASLGLAGPTNTGELFF
TGCGCCAGCTTGGGACTAGCGGGACCTACGAACACCGGGGAGCTGTTTTTT
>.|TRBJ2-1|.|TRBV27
CASSLAGYYNEQFF
TGTGCCAGCAGTTTAGCGGGATACTACAATGAGCAGTTCTTC
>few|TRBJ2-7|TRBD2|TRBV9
CASSVGGSTYEQYF
TGTGCCAGCAGCGTAGGCGGGAGCACCTACGAGCAGTACTTC
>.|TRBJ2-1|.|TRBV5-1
CASSLGVPYNEQFF
TGCGCCAGCAGCTTAGGAGTTCCCTACAATGAGCAGTTCTTC
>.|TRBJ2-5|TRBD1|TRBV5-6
CASSRNAGTEQETQYF
TGTGCCAGCAGCCGTAACGCCGGGACAGAGCAAGAGACCCAGTACTTC
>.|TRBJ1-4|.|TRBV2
CASRYQGPRGEKLFF
TGTGCCAGCAGATACCAGGGGCCCCGAGGGGAAAAACTGTTTTTT
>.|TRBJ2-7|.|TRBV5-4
CASSWVGQGFYEQYF
TGTGCCAGCAGCTGGGTGGGGCAGGGTTTCTACGAGCAGTACTTC
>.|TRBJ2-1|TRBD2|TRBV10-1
CASRPSGRTGNEQFF
TGCGCCAGCAGACCGAGCGGGAGGACGGGTAATGAGCAGTTCTTC
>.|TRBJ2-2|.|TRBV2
CASSGPRGYNTGELFF
TGTGCCAGCAGTGGGCCCCGAGGATACAACACCGGGGAGCTGTTTTTT